Sequencing of this TCR beta chain was carried out in a study of cytotoxic CD8 clonotypes in ibrutinib-treated CLL. Study-wide context: Partial responders around 25, complete 2; 12 progressed and some 15 stayed in remission by median 68 months.

Remarks on this clone: Its antigen is not identified.

The CDR3 is made up of 13 amino acids. Trimming pared 4 bases from V and 5 bases from J, leaving 11 bases between. Germline V gene lookup returns CDR1 SEHNR and CDR2 FQNEAQ (reference sequence). Measured with immunoSEQ multiplex PCR; TCRdb has only the in-frame clones, and not every one. The profile covers more than 200,000 clones, with 70% appearing a single time and approximately 6% taken by the ten largest. Study-level findings and limits: Relative to age-matched healthy donors, clonality at baseline was higher, and it tracked circulating CD8+ T-cell counts.

The V and J genes are TRBV7-9 and TRBJ2-5; no firm D call. Sequencing was performed on PBMCs, taken after 12 months of ibrutinib treatment. The TCR sequence derives from a human donor with chronic lymphocytic leukemia. CDR3 nucleotide sequence: TGTGCCAGCAGCTCCACAGACCGGGAGACCCAGTACTTC. It is translated as CASSSTDRETQYF.